This entry features one T cell receptor beta chain sequence. Between the trimmed V and J ends, which lost 0 bases and 0 bases, there was a span of 14 bases. The CDR3 covers 17 residues. These data originate in a study of blood T cell repertoires in COVID-19. As for the study in general: There were acute and convalescent COVID-19 samples, and they came from the United States, Italy and Spain.

Original data processing: The assay estimated nucleated cells by amplifying reference gene primers. Assay: immunoSEQ multiplex PCR; the TCRdb copy retains only in-frame clones and omits some. V, J and clone size are those of that table, while D and trimming were read from the DNA. The sample holds about 150,000 clones, 80% to 90% seen once. The sequenced sample consisted of peripheral blood. This sequence was found in a woman between 40 and 50 years old with acute or convalescent COVID-19. The rearrangement uses TRBV23-1 and TRBJ1-1; tentatively, D is TRBD1 (6 bases). TRBV23-1 is an open reading frame, and its role is uncertain. The CDR3 is CASSQSLPGHLNTEAFF. CDR3 bases: TGCGCCAGCAGTCAATCCCTCCCGGGACACTTGAACACTGAAGCTTTCTTT.